Included here is one T cell receptor (beta chain) sequence, with context. The target antigen is unknown. This record belongs to a study of T cell responses to AZD1222 COVID-19 vaccine. Study in general: Pooling was applied to second doses at about 4 or about 12 weeks.

Regarding the study as a whole: With two AZD1222 doses given, Spike-specific TCR breadth and depth both rose. Nearly half of unique spike-specific TCRs reportedly avoided B.1.351 and B.1.1.7 mutated regions. Among those given AZD1222, only five to seven were seropositive at baseline.

The protocol was immunoSEQ multiplex PCR, while the TCRdb copy is restricted to in-frame clones and leaves out a portion. Of about 100,000 clones listed, about 88% are singletons. There are 14 residues in the CDR3. Germline-derived CDR1 and CDR2 are KGHSH and LQKENI. V lost 3 bases and J 3 bases, leaving 9 bases between the germline ends. This specimen consisted of peripheral blood, obtained on day 0 of AZD1222 vaccination. The sequence derives from an adult in good health. The gene calls are TRBV18 and TRBJ1-5; perhaps TRBD1 as D (6 bases). The DNA for the CDR3 is TGTGCCAGCTCACCGTACAGGGACAATCAGCCCCAGCATTTT. Translation: CASSPYRDNQPQHF. Full variable domain (missing parts from reference TRBV18 and TRBJ1-5): NAGVMQNPRHLVRRRGQEARLRCSPMKGHSHVYWYRQLPEEGLKFMVYLQKENIIDESGMPKERFSAEFPKEGPSILRIQQVVRGDSAAYFCASSPYRDNQPQHFGDGTRLSIL.